This T cell receptor (beta chain) originates from a study of blood T cell repertoires in COVID-19. Study-wide background: PBMCs, B-cell-depleted T cells, or T cells were the source of the cDNA or gDNA that made up the material.

Trimming cost V 5 bases and J 5 bases; bases outside gene matches: 14. This CDR3 spans 17 amino acids. The germline CDR1 and CDR2 sequences are SNHLY and FYNNEI. Method: immunoSEQ multiplex PCR; TCRdb's copy keeps in-frame clones and lacks some. The top ten hold 1.4% of the sample, which has roughly 220,000 clones, 65% to 90% seen once. Specimen: peripheral blood. This chain connects TRBV2 to TRBJ2-1, with 8 bases matching TRBD1. The TCR comes from a woman aged 40 to 55 who had recovered from COVID-19. CDR3 region: CASSSIILGQVNNEQFF. The CDR3 DNA follows: TGTGCCAGCAGTAGTATAATTTTGGGACAGGTTAACAATGAGCAGTTCTTC.